This is a list of T cell receptor beta chains from one sample in a study of T cell responses to AZD1222 COVID-19 vaccine. Clones were read by immunoSEQ multiplex PCR, and TCRdb kept only the in-frame ones, dropping some. The repertoire includes roughly 100,000 clones, approximately 87% of them detected once, and roughly 10% sits in the top ten. The material sequenced was peripheral blood, taken 28 days after the second AZD1222 dose. Every receptor here comes from an adult who received the AZD1222 COVID-19 vaccine. CDR3s include the opening cysteine and the closing phenylalanine or tryptophan. Fields, in order: clone size, D gene, CDR3 length, V gene, J gene, CDR3 DNA, CDR3 protein. The D gene is left open where the match is weak. Clone size is not always given. Where it is, it says once, few, many or a class for expanded clones.

-	-	13	TRBV5-1	TRBJ1-1	TGCGCCAGCAGCTTGACCCGGAACACTGAAGCTTTCTTT	CASSLTRNTEAFF
once	TRBD2	13	TRBV9	TRBJ2-7	TGTGCCAGCAGCGGGGGGACTAGCTACGAGCAGTACTTC	CASSGGTSYEQYF
-	TRBD1	15	TRBV19	TRBJ1-6	TGTGCCAGTAGTATTACGGGGACAGCCAATTCACCCCTCCACTTT	CASSITGTANSPLHF
-	TRBD1	13	TRBV19	TRBJ1-2	TGTGCCAGTACTCCGGACAGGGTGAAAGGCTACACCTTC	CASTPDRVKGYTF
-	TRBD1	17	TRBV10-3	TRBJ2-6	TGTGCCATCAGTGGGACAGGGGGGAACTCTGGGGCCAACGTCCTGACTTTC	CAISGTGGNSGANVLTF
-	-	18	TRBV4-1	TRBJ1-6	TGCGCCAGCAGCCAAGAGGAGGGCGGCCAATTACTCCATTCACCCCTCCACTTT	CASSQEEGGQLLHSPLHF
-	-	18	TRBV5-1	TRBJ2-7	TGCGCCAGCAGCTGGGGTACTGGCGCCCCGACAGTTTCCTACGAGCAGTACTTC	CASSWGTGAPTVSYEQYF
few	-	16	TRBV5-4	TRBJ2-7	TGTGCCAGCAGCTTGGAAGGCAGGGGAAACTCCTACGAGCAGTACTTC	CASSLEGRGNSYEQYF
-	-	14	TRBV7-3	TRBJ2-7	TGTGCCAGCAGCTTGGGACCCGATACCAACGAGCAGTACTTC	CASSLGPDTNEQYF
-	TRBD1	14	TRBV5-1	TRBJ1-2	TGCGCCAGCAGCTTGGGACAGGGTGAGGGTGGCTACACCTTC	CASSLGQGEGGYTF
few	-	15	TRBV6-2/TRBV6-3	TRBJ2-7	TGTGCCAGCAGTTATTCCCGGGACCGGTCCTACGAGCAGTACTTC	CASSYSRDRSYEQYF
-	-	13	TRBV12-3/TRBV12-4	TRBJ2-1	TGTGCCAGCAGTCCGGGTCGTAACAATGAGCAGTTCTTC	CASSPGRNNEQFF
-	TRBD1	14	TRBV7-9	TRBJ1-1	TGTGCCAGCAGCAACCCAGGGGGGGACACTGAAGCTTTCTTT	CASSNPGGDTEAFF
-	-	15	TRBV3-1/TRBV3-2	TRBJ1-2	TGTGCCAGCAGCCAAGATTGGGGGCATCCATATGGCTACACCTTC	CASSQDWGHPYGYTF
-	TRBD1	19	TRBV9	TRBJ2-6	TGTGCCAGCAGCGTAGAAGCGACAGGGGGCCAATCGGGGGCCAACGTCCTGACTTTC	CASSVEATGGQSGANVLTF
-	TRBD2	20	TRBV4-2	TRBJ2-3	TGTGCCAGCAGCCAAGAATCCGGGACTAGCGGGAGACGAACCACAGATACGCAGTATTTT	CASSQESGTSGRRTTDTQYF
-	TRBD1	18	TRBV27	TRBJ2-7	TGTGCCAGCAGTCCCCGGGGAACCGGGACAGGGGGTCCCTACGAGCAGTACTTC	CASSPRGTGTGGPYEQYF
-	-	14	TRBV9	TRBJ1-1	TGTGCCAGCAGCGTAGTCGAATCCTACACTGAAGCTTTCTTT	CASSVVESYTEAFF
-	-	14	TRBV5-4	TRBJ1-6	TGTGCCAGCAGCTTGGACAGGCGCGGTTCACCCCTCCACTTT	CASSLDRRGSPLHF
-	-	15	TRBV15	TRBJ1-1	TGTGCCACCAGCAGAGACGACAGGACGAACACTGAAGCTTTCTTT	CATSRDDRTNTEAFF
-	TRBD2	15	TRBV9	TRBJ2-7	TGTGCCAGCAGCGTAGGTCCTAGCGGTAGCTACGAGCAGTACTTC	CASSVGPSGSYEQYF
-	-	14	TRBV6-5	TRBJ2-7	TGTGCCAGCAGTCCCCATCCAACTCCCTACGAGCAGTACTTC	CASSPHPTPYEQYF
-	-	11	TRBV12-3/TRBV12-4	TRBJ2-1	TGTGCCAGCAGTTACAGGGGAGGTCGGTTCTTC	CASSYRGGRFF
few	-	14	TRBV11-2	TRBJ1-2	TGTGCCAGCAGCACCTCGGGGGGAAACTATGGCTACACCTTC	CASSTSGGNYGYTF
-	-	13	TRBV7-9	TRBJ2-7	TGTGCCAGCAGCTTAGGGCCCTCCTACGAGCAGTACTTC	CASSLGPSYEQYF
-	TRBD2	18	TRBV11-2	TRBJ2-5	TGTGCCAGCAGCTTAGTTTCCAGCGGGAGGGCCGGGGTAGAGACCCAGTACTTC	CASSLVSSGRAGVETQYF
-	-	14	TRBV28	TRBJ1-2	TGTGCCAGCAGACCCGGGGGCCGTTTGGAAGGCTACACCTTC	CASRPGGRLEGYTF
few	-	15	TRBV2	TRBJ1-6	TGTGCCAGCAGTGAAGTAGCAGGGTTCGGTTCACCCCTCCACTTT	CASSEVAGFGSPLHF
-	-	13	TRBV7-9	TRBJ1-1	TGTGCCAGCAGCCTCCGGGGGAACACTGAAGCTTTCTTT	CASSLRGNTEAFF
-	-	15	TRBV5-1	TRBJ2-1	TGCGCCAGCAGCCTCACCTCAGTTCTTAAGGATGAGCAGTTCTTC	CASSLTSVLKDEQFF
-	-	12	TRBV12-3/TRBV12-4	TRBJ2-2	TGTGCCAGCAGTTTACCGATCGGGGAGCTGTTTTTT	CASSLPIGELFF
-	TRBD1	14	TRBV6-4	TRBJ1-2	TGTGCCAGCAGTGTCTCCGGGACAGGATATGGCTACACCTTC	CASSVSGTGYGYTF
-	-	14	TRBV7-9	TRBJ1-1	TGTGCCAGCAGCCAAGGGGAGAGGCCCCGGAAAGCTTTCTTT	CASSQGERPRKAFF
-	-	18	TRBV2	TRBJ2-5	TGTGCCAGCAGGAGACAGGGATTGCGTCGGGACTCAGAAGAGACCCAGTACTTC	CASRRQGLRRDSEETQYF
-	-	15	TRBV23-1	TRBJ1-6	TGCGCCAGCGCCATCGGCAGCTCCTATAATTCACCCCTCCACTTT	CASAIGSSYNSPLHF
-	-	12	TRBV12-3/TRBV12-4	TRBJ2-3	TGTGCCAGCAGTTTTTTTTCGGATACGCAGTATTTT	CASSFFSDTQYF
-	-	15	TRBV7-2	TRBJ2-2	TGTGCCAGCAGCTTACGGCAGGCCAACACCGGGGAGCTGTTTTTT	CASSLRQANTGELFF
-	-	12	TRBV24-1	TRBJ2-2	TGTGCCACCAGTGCTTATCCCGGGGAGCTGTTTTTT	CATSAYPGELFF
-	-	13	TRBV6-5	TRBJ1-3	TGTGCCAGCAGTCGTCCCTCTGGAAACACCATATATTTT	CASSRPSGNTIYF
-	-	13	TRBV5-5	TRBJ2-7	TGTGCCAGCAGCTTGGGTAGTGGCTACGAGCAGTACTTC	CASSLGSGYEQYF
-	-	14	TRBV28	TRBJ1-1	TGTGCCAGCAGTTCAGGGGACATGAACACTGAAGCTTTCTTT	CASSSGDMNTEAFF
-	-	13	TRBV7-3	TRBJ1-6	TGTGCCAGCAGCTTTGGGGGGCAATCACCCCTCCACTTT	CASSFGGQSPLHF
-	-	13	TRBV7-6	TRBJ1-2	TGTGCCAGCAGCGCGGGGGTAGGCTATGGCTACACCTTC	CASSAGVGYGYTF